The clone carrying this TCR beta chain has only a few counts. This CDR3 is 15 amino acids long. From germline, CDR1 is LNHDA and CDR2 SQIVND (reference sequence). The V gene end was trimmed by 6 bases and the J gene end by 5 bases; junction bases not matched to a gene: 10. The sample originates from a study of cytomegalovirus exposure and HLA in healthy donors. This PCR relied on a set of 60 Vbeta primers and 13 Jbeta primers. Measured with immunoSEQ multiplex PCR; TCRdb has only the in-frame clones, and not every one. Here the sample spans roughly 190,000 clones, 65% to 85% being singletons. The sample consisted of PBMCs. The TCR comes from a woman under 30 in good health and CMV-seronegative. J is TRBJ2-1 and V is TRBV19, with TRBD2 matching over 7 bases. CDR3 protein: CASRRRTSVHNEQFF. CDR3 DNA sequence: TGTGCCAGTAGGAGGAGAACTAGCGTTCACAATGAGCAGTTCTTC.